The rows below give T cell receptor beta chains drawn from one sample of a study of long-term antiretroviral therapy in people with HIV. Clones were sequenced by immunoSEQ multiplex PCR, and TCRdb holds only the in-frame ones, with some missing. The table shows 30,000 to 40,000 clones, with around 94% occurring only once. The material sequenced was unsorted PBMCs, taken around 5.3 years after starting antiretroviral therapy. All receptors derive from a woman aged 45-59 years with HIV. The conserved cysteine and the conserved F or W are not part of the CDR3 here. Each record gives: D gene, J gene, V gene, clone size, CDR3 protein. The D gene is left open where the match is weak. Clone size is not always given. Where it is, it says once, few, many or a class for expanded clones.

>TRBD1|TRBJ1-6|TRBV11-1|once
ASSRGTVLNSPLH
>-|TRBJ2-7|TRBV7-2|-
ASNQEGSSYEQY
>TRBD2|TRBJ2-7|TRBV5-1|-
ASSLERGGHEQY
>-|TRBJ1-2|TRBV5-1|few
ASSLNGADGYT
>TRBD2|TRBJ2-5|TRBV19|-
ASGTSGQETQY
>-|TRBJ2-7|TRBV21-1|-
ASSKKEVGAGATYEQY
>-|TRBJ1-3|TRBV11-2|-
ASSFEGGGNTIY
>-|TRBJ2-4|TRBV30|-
AWSMGKNIQY
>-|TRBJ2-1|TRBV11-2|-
ASSWGGSYNEQF
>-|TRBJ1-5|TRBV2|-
ASSGGGRGGYSQPQH
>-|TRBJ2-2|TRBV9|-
ASSATGTGGGELF
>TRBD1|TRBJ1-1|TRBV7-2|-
ASSSRTGRGNTEAF
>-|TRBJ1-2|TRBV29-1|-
SVELTGYGYT
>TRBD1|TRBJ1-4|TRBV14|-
ASSLTGAELF
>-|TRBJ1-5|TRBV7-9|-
ASSLGGGGQPQH
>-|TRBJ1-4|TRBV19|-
ASTTGFSTNEKLF
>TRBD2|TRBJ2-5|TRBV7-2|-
ASSQRFSGGQETQY
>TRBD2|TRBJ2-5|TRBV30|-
AWSGTSGGETQY
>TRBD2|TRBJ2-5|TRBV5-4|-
ASSSSGGRQETQY
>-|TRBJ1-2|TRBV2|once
ASSVGVGGYT
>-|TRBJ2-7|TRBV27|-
ASSFGRAEQY
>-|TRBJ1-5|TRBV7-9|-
ASSRFNQPQH
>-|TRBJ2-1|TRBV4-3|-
ASSQDYSGGPNEQF
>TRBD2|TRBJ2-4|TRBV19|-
ASSLGLAGGQNIQY